The source of this T cell receptor beta chain is a study of blood T cell repertoires in COVID-19. Study-level information: Some COVID-19 samples were acute and others convalescent; all came from the United States, Italy and Spain. PBMCs, B-cell-depleted T cells, or T cells were the source of the cDNA or gDNA that made up the material.

From germline, CDR1 is SEHNR and CDR2 FQNEAQ (reference sequence). Trimming removed 3 bases from V and 8 bases from J; junction bases left unmatched: 11. The CDR3 is made up of 15 amino acids. Authors' processing steps: Estimation of nucleated cell counts was performed using reference gene primer amplification. Assay used: immunoSEQ multiplex PCR; TCRdb lists only in-frame clones, some missing. V and J calls and clone size are as listed in that table; D and trimming were resolved from the DNA. The table includes some 200,000 clones, 84% detected once. Material: peripheral blood. The chain joins TRBV7-9 to TRBJ1-2; 8 bases map to TRBD1. The receptor comes from a man aged 50-60 years with active or convalescent COVID-19. CDR3 bases: TGTGCCAGCAGCTTCGCAGACAGGGGCGCGGGGGGCTACACCTTC. Its translation is CASSFADRGAGGYTF.